The source of this T cell receptor beta chain is a study of T cell repertoires in cytomegalovirus infection. TCRdb re-called the reads through MiXCR, storing one row per CDR3 protein. The sample holds hundreds of thousands of distinct CDR3 sequences; more than 20% are singletons and the top ten take around 7.6%. The table lists this clonotype with many counts. The V gene's germline CDR1 is SGHVS and CDR2 FNYEAQ. The V end lost 5 bases, the J end lost 4 bases, and 6 bases lay between the germline ends. The CDR3 is made up of 12 amino acids. Sequencing used CD8+ T cells from PBMCs. This chain uses TRBV7-6 with TRBJ1-5; D is ambiguous. This receptor was taken from a human donor in good health (CMV status not recorded). Some clones in this sample may be carry-over from other donors' samples. Written as DNA, the CDR3 is TGTGCCAGCAGCCGGGTAAATCAGCCCCAGCATTTT. It specifies CASSRVNQPQHF.